This T cell receptor (beta chain) stems from a study of blood T cell repertoires in COVID-19. Across the whole study: Sites in the United States, Italy and Spain provided acute and convalescent COVID-19 samples. Sample material is recorded as cDNA or gDNA derived from T cells, B-cell-depleted T cells, or PBMCs.

Patients of the Seattle cohort, enrolled during active infection, were followed longitudinally. Produced via immunoSEQ multiplex PCR; TCRdb's table is partial and in-frame only. Here the sample spans 130,000 or so clones, about four fifths being singletons. V was trimmed by 5 bases and J by 8 bases, leaving 19 bases between them. There are 15 residues in the CDR3. CDR1 and CDR2 (germline): SGHAT, FQNNGV. Sequenced material: peripheral blood. The J gene is TRBJ2-1, the V gene TRBV11-2, with a weak D call TRBD2 (7 bases). The sequence was obtained from a man aged 25-45 years with COVID-19, enrolled during active disease. This CDR3 is CASSLTGTGGDEQFF. DNA for the CDR3: TGTGCCAGCAGCCTAACCGGGACGGGGGGCGATGAGCAGTTCTTC.